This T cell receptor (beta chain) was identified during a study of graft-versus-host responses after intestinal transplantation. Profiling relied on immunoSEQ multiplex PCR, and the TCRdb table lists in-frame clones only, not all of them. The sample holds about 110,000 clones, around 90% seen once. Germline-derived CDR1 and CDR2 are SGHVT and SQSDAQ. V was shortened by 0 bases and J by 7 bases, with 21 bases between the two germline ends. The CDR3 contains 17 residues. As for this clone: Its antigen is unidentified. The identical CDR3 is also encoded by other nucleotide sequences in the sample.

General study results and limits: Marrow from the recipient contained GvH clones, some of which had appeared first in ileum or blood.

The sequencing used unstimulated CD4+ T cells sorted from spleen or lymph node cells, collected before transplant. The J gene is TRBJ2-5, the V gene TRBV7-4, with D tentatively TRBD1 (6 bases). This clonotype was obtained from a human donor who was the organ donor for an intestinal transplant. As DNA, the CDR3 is TGTGCCAGCAGCTTAGCGCCACACAGGGTGGTTCAGGTGACCCAGTACTTC. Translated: CASSLAPHRVVQVTQYF.